This TCR beta chain is from a study of blood T cell repertoires in COVID-19. The wider study: PBMCs, B-cell-depleted T cells, or T cells provided the cDNA or gDNA that made up the material.

Authors' methods: Reference gene primers were amplified, and this amplification served to estimate nucleated cell counts. Profiled with immunoSEQ multiplex PCR; TCRdb holds only in-frame clones, not every one. D and trimming were read from the DNA, whereas the V and J calls and clone size are those reported in that table. The data show fewer than 75,000 clones, roughly nine tenths seen once. CDR1 is SGHTA, CDR2 FQGNSA, per germline. This CDR3 region has 14 residues. Trimming removed 2 bases at V and 9 bases at J, with 14 bases between. The chain is built from TRBV7-2 and TRBJ1-5; D might be TRBD1 (6 bases). Sequencing was done on a sample of peripheral blood. The sequence was obtained from a man aged 45-60 years with active COVID-19. CDR3 bases: TGTGCCAGCAGCTTACAGGGGCCCCCGCCGCCCCAGCATTTT. Protein: CASSLQGPPPPQHF.